This T cell receptor beta chain was identified during a study of beta chain features in type 1 diabetes. Comments on this clone: The antigen remains unidentified.

The entirety of the isolated RNA underwent reverse transcription, so expressed TCRB transcripts were sequenced. The data were produced by immunoSEQ multiplex PCR, yet TCRdb's version contains in-frame clones alone and is incomplete. The top ten hold about 0.016% of the sample, which has 300,000 or so clones, roughly 13% seen once. The CDR3 sequence is 16 residues long. Germline CDR1 and CDR2: MNHEY and SVGAGI. V was clipped by 0 bases and J by 4 bases; unmatched bases: 6. Study outcomes and limitations: When Type 1 diabetes patients were examined, their TCRB CDR3s proved moderately but significantly shorter in all four CD4+ subsets.

The sample taken for sequencing was naive CD4+ T cells from blood. The receptor was derived from a woman aged 18-29 years with type 1 diabetes. The rearrangement links TRBV6-5 to TRBJ1-2, with 9 positions matching TRBD1. DNA of the CDR3: TGTGCCAGCAGTTACTCTATCCCGGACAGGGGCTATGGCTACACCTTC. This codes for CASSYSIPDRGYGYTF.